The sequence of this T cell receptor (beta chain) was determined in a study of cytomegalovirus exposure and HLA in healthy donors. PCR amplification relied on 60 Vbeta primers (plus 13 Jbeta primers). Measured with immunoSEQ multiplex PCR; TCRdb has only the in-frame clones, and not every one. This sample has some 85,000 clones, with roughly three quarters found just once. In regard to this clone: This same CDR3 is encoded by further DNA sequences in the sample.

The germline gives CDR1 MDHEN, CDR2 SYDVKM. The CDR3 runs to 17 residues. Trimming shortened V by 7 bases and J by 1 base, and 22 bases separated the two germline ends. The specimen was PBMCs. J is TRBJ1-2 and V is TRBV28; TRBD1 is a possible D gene (5 bases). The source of this sequence is a man in his thirties or forties in good health and CMV-seronegative. This CDR3 is CASNLVAGPGDNYGYTF. CDR3 DNA: TGTGCCAGCAACTTAGTGGCAGGGCCCGGAGATAACTATGGCTACACCTTC.